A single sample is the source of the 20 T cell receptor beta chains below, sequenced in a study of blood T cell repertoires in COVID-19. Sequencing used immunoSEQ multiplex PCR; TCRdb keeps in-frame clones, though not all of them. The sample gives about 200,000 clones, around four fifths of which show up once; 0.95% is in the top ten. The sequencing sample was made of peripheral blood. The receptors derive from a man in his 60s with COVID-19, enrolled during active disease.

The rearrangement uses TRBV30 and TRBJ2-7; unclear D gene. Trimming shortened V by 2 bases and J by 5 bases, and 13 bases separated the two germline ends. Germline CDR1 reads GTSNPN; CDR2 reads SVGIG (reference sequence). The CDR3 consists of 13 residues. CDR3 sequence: CAWSRHSQDEQYF. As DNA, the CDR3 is TGTGCCTGGAGTAGGCATTCCCAGGACGAGCAGTACTTC.

CDR3 DNA: TGTGCCAGCAGCCAACGGGACAGGTACTATGGCTACACCTTC. This translates into CASSQRDRYYGYTF. This chain uses TRBV3-1 (or the pseudogene TRBV3-2) with TRBJ1-2; 8 bases map to TRBD1. The V gene's germline CDR1 is LGHDT and CDR2 YNNKEL (reference sequence). V dropped 2 bases and J dropped 3; count of bases not matched to a gene: 2. The CDR3 has 14 amino acids.

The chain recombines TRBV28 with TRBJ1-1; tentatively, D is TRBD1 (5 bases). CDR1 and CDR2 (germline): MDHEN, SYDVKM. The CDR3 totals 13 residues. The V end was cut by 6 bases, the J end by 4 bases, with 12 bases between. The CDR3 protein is CASRTTGATEAFF. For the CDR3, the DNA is TGTGCCAGCAGGACCACAGGAGCCACTGAAGCTTTCTTT.

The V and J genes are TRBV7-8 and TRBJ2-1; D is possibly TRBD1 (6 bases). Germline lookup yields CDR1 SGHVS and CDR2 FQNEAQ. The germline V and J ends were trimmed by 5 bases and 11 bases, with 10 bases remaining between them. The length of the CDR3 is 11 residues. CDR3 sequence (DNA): TGTGCCAGCAGCCCCCGGGACAAGCAGTTCTTC. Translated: CASSPRDKQFF.

This CDR3 reads CASRGAEAFF. In nucleotides, the CDR3 is TGTGCCTCCAGGGGCGCTGAAGCTTTCTTT. The genes are TRBV10-3 and TRBJ1-1; the D gene is possibly TRBD1 (6 bases). Germline CDR1 ENHRY, CDR2 SYGVKD. The CDR3 covers 10 residues. The V end lost 11 bases, the J end lost 6 bases, and 10 bases lay between the germline ends.

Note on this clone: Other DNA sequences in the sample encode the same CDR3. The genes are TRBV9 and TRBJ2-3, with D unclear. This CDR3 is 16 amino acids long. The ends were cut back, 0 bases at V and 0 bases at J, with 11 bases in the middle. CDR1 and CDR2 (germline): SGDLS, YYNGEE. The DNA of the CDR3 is TGTGCCAGCAGCGTAGCTCGGAGTTCTAGCACAGATACGCAGTATTTT. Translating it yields CASSVARSSSTDTQYF.

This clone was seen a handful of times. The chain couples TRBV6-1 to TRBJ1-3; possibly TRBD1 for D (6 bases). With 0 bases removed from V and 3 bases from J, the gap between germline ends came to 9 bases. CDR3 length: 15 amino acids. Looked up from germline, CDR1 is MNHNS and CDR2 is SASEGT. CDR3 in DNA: TGTGCCAGCAGTGAAGCGGGGGCTGTTGGAAACACCATATATTTT. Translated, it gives CASSEAGAVGNTIYF.

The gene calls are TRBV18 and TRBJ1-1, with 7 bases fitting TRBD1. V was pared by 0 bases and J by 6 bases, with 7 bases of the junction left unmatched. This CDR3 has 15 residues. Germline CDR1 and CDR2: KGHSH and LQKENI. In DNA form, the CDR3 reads TGTGCCAGCTCACCACCGGGACAGTACCCCGCTGAAGCTTTCTTT. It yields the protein CASSPPGQYPAEAFF.

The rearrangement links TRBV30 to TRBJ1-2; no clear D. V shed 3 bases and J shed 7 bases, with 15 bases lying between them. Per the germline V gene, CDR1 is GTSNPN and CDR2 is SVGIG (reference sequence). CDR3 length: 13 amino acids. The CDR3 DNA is TGTGCCTGGAGATACCTCGTAGGGAGTGGCTACACCTTC. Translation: CAWRYLVGSGYTF.

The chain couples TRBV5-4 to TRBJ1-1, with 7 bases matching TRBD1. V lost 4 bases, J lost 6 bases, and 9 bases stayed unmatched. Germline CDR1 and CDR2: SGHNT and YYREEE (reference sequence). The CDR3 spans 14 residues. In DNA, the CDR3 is TGTGCCAGCAGCCATAACAGGGGAGGCGCTGAAGCTTTCTTT. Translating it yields CASSHNRGGAEAFF.

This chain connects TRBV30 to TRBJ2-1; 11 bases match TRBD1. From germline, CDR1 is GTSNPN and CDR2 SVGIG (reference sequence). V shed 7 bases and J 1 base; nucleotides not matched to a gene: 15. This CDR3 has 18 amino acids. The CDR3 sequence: CASGQGASSGDSYNEQFF. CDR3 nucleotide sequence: TGTGCCTCAGGACAGGGGGCTTCTAGCGGAGATTCCTACAATGAGCAGTTCTTC.

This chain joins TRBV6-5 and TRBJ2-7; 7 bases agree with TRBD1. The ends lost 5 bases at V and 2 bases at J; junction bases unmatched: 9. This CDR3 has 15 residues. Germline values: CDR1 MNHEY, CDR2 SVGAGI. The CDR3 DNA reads TGTGCCAGCAGTAGACGTTCCGACAGGGCCTACGAGCAGTACTTC. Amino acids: CASSRRSDRAYEQYF.

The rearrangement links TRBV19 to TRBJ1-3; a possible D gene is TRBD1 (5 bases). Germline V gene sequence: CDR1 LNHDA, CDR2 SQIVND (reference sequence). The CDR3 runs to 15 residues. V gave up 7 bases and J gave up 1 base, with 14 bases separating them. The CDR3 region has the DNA TGTGCCAGTAACGTTCGGGGGGAATCTGGAAACACCATATATTTT. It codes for CASNVRGESGNTIYF.

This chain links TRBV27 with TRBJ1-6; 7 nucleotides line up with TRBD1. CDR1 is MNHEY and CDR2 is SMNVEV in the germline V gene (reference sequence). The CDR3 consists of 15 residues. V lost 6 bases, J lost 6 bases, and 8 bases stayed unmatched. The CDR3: CASRAVRGLNSPLHF. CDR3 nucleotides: TGTGCCAGCAGGGCTGTGAGGGGGCTTAATTCACCCCTCCACTTT.

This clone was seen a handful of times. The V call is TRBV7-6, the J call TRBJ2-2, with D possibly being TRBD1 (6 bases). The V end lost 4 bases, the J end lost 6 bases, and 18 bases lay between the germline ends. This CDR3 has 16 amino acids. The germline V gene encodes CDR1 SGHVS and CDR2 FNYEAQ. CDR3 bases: TGTGCCAGCAGCTCCCGGGGACAAAGTGGGGCCGGGGAGCTGTTTTTT. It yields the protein CASSSRGQSGAGELFF.

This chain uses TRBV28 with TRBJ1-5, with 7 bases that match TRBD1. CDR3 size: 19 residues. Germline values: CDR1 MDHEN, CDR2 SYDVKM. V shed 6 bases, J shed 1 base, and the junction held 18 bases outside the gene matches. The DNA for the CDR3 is TGTGCCAGCAGCCCGCTCGACAGGGTATTCTCGCACAGCAATCAGCCCCAGCATTTT. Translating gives CASSPLDRVFSHSNQPQHF.

The CDR3 reads CASSSRQGYTPSNTGELFF. The CDR3 DNA follows: TGTGCCAGCAGCTCCAGACAGGGCTATACTCCCTCGAACACCGGGGAGCTGTTTTTT. The V gene is TRBV9, the J gene TRBJ2-2, with TRBD1 identical over 7 bases. Trimming removed 4 bases from V and 0 bases from J; junction bases left unmatched: 15. This CDR3 comprises 19 residues. The V gene's germline CDR1 is SGDLS and CDR2 YYNGEE.

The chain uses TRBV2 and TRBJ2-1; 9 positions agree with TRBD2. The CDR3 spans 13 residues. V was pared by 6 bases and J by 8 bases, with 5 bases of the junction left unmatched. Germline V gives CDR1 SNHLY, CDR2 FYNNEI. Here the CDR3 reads CASRGLAGDEQFF. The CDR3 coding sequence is TGTGCCAGCAGGGGACTAGCAGGGGATGAGCAGTTCTTC.

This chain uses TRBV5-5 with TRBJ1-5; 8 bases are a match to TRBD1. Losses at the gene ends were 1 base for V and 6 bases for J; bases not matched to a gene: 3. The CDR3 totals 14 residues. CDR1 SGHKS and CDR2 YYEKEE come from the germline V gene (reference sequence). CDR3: CASSLQGAGQPQHF. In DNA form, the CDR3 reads TGTGCCAGCAGCTTGCAGGGGGCAGGTCAGCCCCAGCATTTT.

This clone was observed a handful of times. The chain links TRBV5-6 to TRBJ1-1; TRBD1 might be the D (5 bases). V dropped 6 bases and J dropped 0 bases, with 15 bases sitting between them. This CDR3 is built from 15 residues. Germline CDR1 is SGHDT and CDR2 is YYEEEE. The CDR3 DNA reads TGTGCCAGCACCTGGGGGGGTATGATGAACACTGAAGCTTTCTTT. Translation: CASTWGGMMNTEAFF.